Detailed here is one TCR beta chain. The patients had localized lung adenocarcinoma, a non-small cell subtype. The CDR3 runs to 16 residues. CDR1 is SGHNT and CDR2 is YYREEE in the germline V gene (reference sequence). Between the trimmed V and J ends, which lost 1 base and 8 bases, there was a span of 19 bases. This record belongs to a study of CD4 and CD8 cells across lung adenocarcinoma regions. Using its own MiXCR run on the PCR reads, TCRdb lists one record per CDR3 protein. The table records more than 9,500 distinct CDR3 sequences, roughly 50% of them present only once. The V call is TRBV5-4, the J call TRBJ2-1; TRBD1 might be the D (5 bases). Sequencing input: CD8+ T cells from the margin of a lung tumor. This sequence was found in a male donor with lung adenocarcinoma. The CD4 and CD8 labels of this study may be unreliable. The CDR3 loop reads CASSLRGREVKDEQFF. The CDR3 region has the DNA TGTGCCAGCAGCTTGAGGGGCAGGGAAGTTAAGGATGAGCAGTTCTTC.